This T cell receptor (beta chain) was identified during a study of blood T cells in healthy people across ages (dated by TCRdb to 2014 to 2015). About the full investigation: In model experiments, template switching captured roughly one uniquely barcoded TCR beta cDNA molecule for every two T cells. The study measured age-related changes in TCR beta repertoire diversity using deep sequencing normalized with unique cDNA molecular identifiers. Donors were grouped into four age groups: young (average roughly 16 years), middle-aged (39), aged (62) and long-lived (about 89). Donors of different ages were randomly distributed across sequencing lanes to avoid experimental bias. The study analyzed two additional independent replicas of 1 million unique cDNA reads from the same blood draw for two donors, one aged 18 to 30 and one aged 80 or older.

The roughly 39 donors, aged about 6 to 100 years, were systemically healthy Caucasian individuals from Russia. Each donor gave 8 to 10 milliliters of peripheral blood, collected into EDTA-treated Vacutainer tubes. Ficoll-Paque density-gradient centrifugation was used to isolate PBMCs, with at least 6 million obtained per sample. Total RNA was extracted from PBMCs with Trizol reagent, with at least 5.5 micrograms obtained per sample. For every donor, an aliquot of PBMCs went through flow cytometry to measure the percentages of naive CD45RAhigh/CD27high T cells. There are a few counts of this clonotype. Its target antigen remains unknown. No base quality information exists; no much larger clone differs at one position. The V and J ends are trimmed by 3 bases and 5 bases, leaving 14 bases between them. Based on the germline V gene, the CDR1 and CDR2 sequences are SGHRS and YFSETQ. The CDR3, cysteine through phenylalanine, is 14 amino acids long. Left in the record is the CDR3 DNA by itself, 42 bases read in frame from the first base.

Points the paper makes about the study in general: Compared with the aged group, more naive CD4+ T cells, fewer expanded clones and increased TCR diversity were shown by the long-lived group, suggesting age selection. Because the CMV infection status of the donors was unknown, age-related changes in expanded clonotypes may potentially have been confounded. Since profiling was done on bulk unsorted PBMCs, naive and antigen-experienced compartments could not be conclusively compared. Estimates of total diversity from one million sequenced T cells were regarded as lower bounds and underestimates. Observed TCR beta diversity correlated strongly with the percentage of naive T cells measured by flow cytometry. Observed TCR beta diversity per million T cells fell roughly linearly with age, and a significant reduction was already apparent by age around 40.

The library was obtained by 5' RACE. Sequencing was performed on an Illumina HiSeq 2500. A second PCR of roughly 6 to 12 cycles was performed with a sample-barcoded 5' primer and a J-beta primer mix. A template-switch 5' adaptor carrying 12 random nucleotides introduced a unique molecular identifier onto each TCR beta cDNA molecule. At least 3 million CDR3-containing paired-end reads were obtained from each sample. First-strand cDNA synthesis was performed from all RNA using the Mint cDNA synthesis kit, with priming by a TRBC-specific oligonucleotide. Following uracil-DNA glycosylase treatment, all cDNA underwent a first 18-cycle PCR with the universal primers M1SS and BC2_uni_R. The paper's processing steps were these. Normalization of each sample was performed by random selection of 1 million high-quality reads, each carrying a distinct molecular identifier. Instead of being binned into consensus sequences, reads that shared molecular identifiers were thrown out. MiTCR, with a Q25 quality threshold and the strictest error-elimination algorithm, was used for CDR3 identification, clonotype clustering and error correction. Lower-bound total TCR beta diversity was estimated with a nonparametric unseen species model using Euler transformation. TCRdb redid the processing of the public reads, applying fastp at Q25 and MiXCR, and retained in-frame beta chains. Each CDR3 protein appears once, grouped with its most common genes and DNA. For this entry, the V and J calls and clone size follow TCRdb and not the study's own pipeline. The table for this sample lists 1.5 million to 1.9 million distinct CDR3 sequences; about 45% of them were counted only once. About 4% of the sample is taken by the ten largest.

Source material: blood. The sequence joins TRBV5-1 to TRBJ2-5; no confident D gene assignment can be made. The sequence came from a woman aged 18-29 years in good health. The CDR3 loop reads CASSSGPSQETQYF. The nucleotide sequence is TGCGCCAGCAGCTCCGGACCAAGCCAGGAGACCCAGTACTTC.